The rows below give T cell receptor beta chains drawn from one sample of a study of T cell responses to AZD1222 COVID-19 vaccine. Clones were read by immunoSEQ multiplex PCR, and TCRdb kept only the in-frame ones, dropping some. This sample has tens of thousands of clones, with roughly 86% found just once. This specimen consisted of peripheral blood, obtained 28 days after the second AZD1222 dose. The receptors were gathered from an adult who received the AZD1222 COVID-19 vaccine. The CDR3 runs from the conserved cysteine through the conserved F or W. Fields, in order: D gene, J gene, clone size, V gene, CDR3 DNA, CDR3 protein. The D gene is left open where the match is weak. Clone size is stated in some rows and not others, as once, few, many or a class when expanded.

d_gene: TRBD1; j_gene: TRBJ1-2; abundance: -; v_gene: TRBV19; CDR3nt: TGTGCCTCAGGACAGGGACACTATGGCTACACCTTC; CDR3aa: CASGQGHYGYTF
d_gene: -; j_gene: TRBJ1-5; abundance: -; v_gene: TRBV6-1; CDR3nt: TGTGCCAGCAGTGAAGGCCCCGGGACACTCTCCCGCAATCAGCCCCAGCATTTT; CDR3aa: CASSEGPGTLSRNQPQHF
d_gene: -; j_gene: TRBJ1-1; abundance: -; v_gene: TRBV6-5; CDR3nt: TGTGCCAGCACCCAACAGGGAAGAGGCACTGAAGCTTTCTTT; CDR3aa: CASTQQGRGTEAFF
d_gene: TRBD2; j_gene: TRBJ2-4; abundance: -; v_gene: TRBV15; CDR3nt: TGTGCCACCAGCAGAGATTACCAAGCGGGAGGCAAAAACATTCAGTACTTC; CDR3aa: CATSRDYQAGGKNIQYF
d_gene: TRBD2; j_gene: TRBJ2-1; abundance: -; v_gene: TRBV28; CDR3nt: TGTGCCAGCATCGTGACTAGCGGGAGGCCCTACAATGAGCAGTTCTTC; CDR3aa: CASIVTSGRPYNEQFF
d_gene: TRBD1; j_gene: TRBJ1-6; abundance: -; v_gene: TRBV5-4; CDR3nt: TGTGCCAGCAGCGGGGACAGACCAAATTCACCCCTCCACTTT; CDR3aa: CASSGDRPNSPLHF
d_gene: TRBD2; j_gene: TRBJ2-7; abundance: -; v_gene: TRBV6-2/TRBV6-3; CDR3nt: TGTGCCACCAACCCGGTCGGCGGGAGCTCCGAGCAGTACTTC; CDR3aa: CATNPVGGSSEQYF
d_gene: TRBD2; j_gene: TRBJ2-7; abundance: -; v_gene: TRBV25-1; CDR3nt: TGTGCCAGCAGTGAAACCATCTTTAGCGGGAGAGTGGGGGAGCAGTACTTC; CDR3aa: CASSETIFSGRVGEQYF
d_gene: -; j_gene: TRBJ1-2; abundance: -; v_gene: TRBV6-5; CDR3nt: TGTGCCAGCTACCGAAGGGCGGGGGCCTATGGCTACACCTTC; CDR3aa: CASYRRAGAYGYTF
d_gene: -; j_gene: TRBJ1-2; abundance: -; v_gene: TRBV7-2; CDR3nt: TGTGCCAGCAGCCCAGGGCCCACAGGTTATGGCTACACCTTC; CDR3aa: CASSPGPTGYGYTF
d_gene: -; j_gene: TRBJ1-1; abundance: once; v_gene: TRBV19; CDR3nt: TGTGCCAGTACCCCGACGATGAGGAACACTGAAGCTTTCTTT; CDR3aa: CASTPTMRNTEAFF
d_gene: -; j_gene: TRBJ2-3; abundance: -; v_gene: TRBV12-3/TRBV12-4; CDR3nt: TGTGCCAGCAGTTTTCGACGGGCGCAGTATTTT; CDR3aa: CASSFRRAQYF
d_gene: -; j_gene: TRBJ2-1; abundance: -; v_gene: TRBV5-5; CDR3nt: TGTGCCAGCAGCTTGGGGCTAGCGAATAGTCTACAGTTCTTC; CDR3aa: CASSLGLANSLQFF
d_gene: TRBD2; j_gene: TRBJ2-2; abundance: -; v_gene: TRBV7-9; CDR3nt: TGTGCCAGCAGCTCCACTGGACTAGGGAACACCGGGGAGCTGTTTTTT; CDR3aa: CASSSTGLGNTGELFF
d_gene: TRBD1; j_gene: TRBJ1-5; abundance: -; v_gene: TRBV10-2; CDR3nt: TGCGCCAGCAGTAAGACAGGGGCGGGACAGCCCCAGCATTTT; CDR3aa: CASSKTGAGQPQHF
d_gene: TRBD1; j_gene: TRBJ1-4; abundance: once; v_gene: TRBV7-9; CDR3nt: TGTGCCAGCACGAAAAGCGGGACAGGGAGTGAAAAACTGTTTTTT; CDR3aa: CASTKSGTGSEKLFF
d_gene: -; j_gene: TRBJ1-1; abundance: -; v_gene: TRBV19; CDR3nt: TGTGCCAGTAGTGGACAGCAGGGCACTGAAGCTTTCTTT; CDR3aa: CASSGQQGTEAFF
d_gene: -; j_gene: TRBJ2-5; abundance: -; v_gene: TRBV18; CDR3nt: TGTGCCAGCTCACCACCTCGCGGGCAAGAGACCCAGTACTTC; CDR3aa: CASSPPRGQETQYF
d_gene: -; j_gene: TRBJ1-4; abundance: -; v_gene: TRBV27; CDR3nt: TGTGCCAGCAGTCCAGGGAGGTTCGGTGAAAAACTGTTTTTT; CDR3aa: CASSPGRFGEKLFF
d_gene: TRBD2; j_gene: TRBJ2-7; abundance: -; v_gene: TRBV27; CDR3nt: TGTGCCACCCAATCCGGGACTAGCGCCTACGAGCAGTACTTC; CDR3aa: CATQSGTSAYEQYF
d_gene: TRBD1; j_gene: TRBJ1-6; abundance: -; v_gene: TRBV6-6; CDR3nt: TGTGCCAGCAGTTCTGCCGGACAGGGGAATTCACCCCTCCACTTT; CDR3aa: CASSSAGQGNSPLHF
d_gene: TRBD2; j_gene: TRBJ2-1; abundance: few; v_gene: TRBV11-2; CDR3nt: TGTGCCAGCAGCAACCGACTAGCGGGAGTTCTCAATGAGCAGTTCTTC; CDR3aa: CASSNRLAGVLNEQFF
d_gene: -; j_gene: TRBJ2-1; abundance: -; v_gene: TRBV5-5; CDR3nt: TGTGCCAGCAGCTCCGGACTGGGTTTGAATGAGCAGTTCTTC; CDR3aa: CASSSGLGLNEQFF
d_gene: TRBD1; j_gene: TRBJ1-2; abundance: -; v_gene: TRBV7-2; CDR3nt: TGTGCCAGCAGCTTAGGGACAGGGGGGATCTATGGCTACACCTTC; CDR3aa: CASSLGTGGIYGYTF
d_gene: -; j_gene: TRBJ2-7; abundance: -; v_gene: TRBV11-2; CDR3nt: TGTGCCAGCAGCTTAGGAGGATCTGTTGCCCCGGGCGAGCAGTACTTC; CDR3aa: CASSLGGSVAPGEQYF
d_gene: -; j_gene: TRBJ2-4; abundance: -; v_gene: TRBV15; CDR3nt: TGTGCCACCAGAGGGGCTGACAGGTCCAAAAACATTCAGTACTTC; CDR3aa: CATRGADRSKNIQYF
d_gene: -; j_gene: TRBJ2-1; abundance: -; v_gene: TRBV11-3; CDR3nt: TGTGCCAGCGGCCTGAGCTCCTACAATGAGCAGTTCTTC; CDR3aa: CASGLSSYNEQFF
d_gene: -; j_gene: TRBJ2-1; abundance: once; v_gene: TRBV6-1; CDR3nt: TGTGCCAGCAGTGATGACCAAGAATACAATGAGCAGTTCTTC; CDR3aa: CASSDDQEYNEQFF